This T cell receptor beta chain was sequenced during a study of blood T cell repertoires in COVID-19. At the level of the study: COVID-19 samples collected from the United States, Italy and Spain covered acute and convalescent phases. PBMCs, B-cell-depleted T cells, or T cells provided the cDNA or gDNA that made up the material.

Authors' processing steps: Reference gene primer amplification gave estimated nucleated cell counts. Assay: immunoSEQ multiplex PCR; the TCRdb copy retains only in-frame clones and omits some. The DNA gave D and trimming, while V, J and clone size come from that table. This sample yields 55,000 to 75,000 clones, of which around 82% are seen a single time; approximately 16% belongs to the top ten. This clone was counted a single time. The sequenced sample consisted of peripheral blood. This TCR was recovered from a man at least 80 years old with active COVID-19.

The CDR3 DNA sequence: TGTGCCAGCAGCCAGAATGGGGCGGGGTTGGAGACCCAGTACTTC. This codes for CASSQNGAGLETQYF. This chain links TRBV4-2 with TRBJ2-5, with D possibly TRBD2 on 6 matching bases. The CDR3 length is 15 residues. V gave up 3 bases and J gave up 5 bases, with 16 bases separating them. Germline V gives CDR1 LGHNA, CDR2 YNFKEQ.